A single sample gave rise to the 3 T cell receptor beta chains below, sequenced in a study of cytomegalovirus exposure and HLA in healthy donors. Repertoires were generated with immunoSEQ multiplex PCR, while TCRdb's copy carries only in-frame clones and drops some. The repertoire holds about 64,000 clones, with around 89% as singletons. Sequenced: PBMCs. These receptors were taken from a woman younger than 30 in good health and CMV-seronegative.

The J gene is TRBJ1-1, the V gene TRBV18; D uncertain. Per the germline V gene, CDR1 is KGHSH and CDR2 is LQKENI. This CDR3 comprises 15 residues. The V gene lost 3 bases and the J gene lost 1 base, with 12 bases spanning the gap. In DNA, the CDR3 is TGTGCCAGCTCACCTTATCAAGTCGGGAACACTGAAGCTTTCTTT. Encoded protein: CASSPYQVGNTEAFF.

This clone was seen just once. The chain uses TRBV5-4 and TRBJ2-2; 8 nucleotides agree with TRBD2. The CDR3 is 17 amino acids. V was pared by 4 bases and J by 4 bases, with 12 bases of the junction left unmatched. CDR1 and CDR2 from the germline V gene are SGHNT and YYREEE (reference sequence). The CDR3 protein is CASSHLSAGEGTGELFF. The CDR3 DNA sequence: TGTGCCAGCAGCCACCTCTCAGCGGGAGAGGGCACCGGGGAGCTGTTTTTT.

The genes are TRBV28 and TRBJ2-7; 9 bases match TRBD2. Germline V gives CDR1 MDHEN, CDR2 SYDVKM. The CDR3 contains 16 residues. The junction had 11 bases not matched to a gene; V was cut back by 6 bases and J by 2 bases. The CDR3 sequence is CASSPVLAGGPYEQYF. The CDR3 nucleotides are TGTGCCAGCAGCCCCGTTTTGGCGGGAGGGCCCTACGAGCAGTACTTC. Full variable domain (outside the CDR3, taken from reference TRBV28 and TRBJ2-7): DVKVTQSSRYLVKRTGEKVFLECVQDMDHENMFWYRQDPGLGLRLIYFSYDVKMKEKGDIPEGYSVSREKKERFSLILESASTNQTSMYLCASSPVLAGGPYEQYFGPGTRLTVT.